Each of the 24 T cell receptor beta chains below was sequenced from the same sample in a study of T cell repertoires in aging, cancer and after chemotherapy. The template was genomic DNA from peripheral blood, not RNA. Multiplex touch-down PCR with TRB-A/B primers amplified rearranged V-D-J TRB sequences. TCRdb re-derived calls from the multiplex PCR reads in MiXCR, one entry per CDR3 protein. This table has about 5,800 distinct CDR3 sequences, 23% appearing once. The sequencing sample was made of blood. Receptors were obtained from a human donor with a blood cancer.

This clonotype was counted only a few times. This chain uses TRBV7-9 with TRBJ2-7; 7 bases are a match to TRBD2. The ends lost 4 bases at V and 2 bases at J; junction bases unmatched: 8. There are 15 residues in the CDR3. Germline CDR1 is SEHNR and CDR2 is FQNEAQ (reference sequence). CDR3 residues: CASSWGGDRAYEQYF. The CDR3 nucleotides are TGTGCCAGCAGCTGGGGGGGGGACCGGGCCTACGAGCAGTACTTC.

The CDR3 is CASSLGYSTNTEAFF. DNA of the CDR3: TGTGCCAGCAGCTTGGGGTACTCAACGAACACTGAAGCTTTCTTT. V usage is TRBV5-4 and J usage is TRBJ1-1; no definite D call. CDR1 is SGHNT, CDR2 YYREEE, per germline (reference sequence). The CDR3 totals 15 residues. Trimming shortened V by 0 bases and J by 1 base, and 10 bases separated the two germline ends.

V and J are TRBV27 and TRBJ1-1; D perhaps matches TRBD1 (5 bases). There are 14 residues in the CDR3. V was cut by 3 bases and J by 5 bases, with 13 bases left in between. Per the germline V gene, CDR1 is MNHEY and CDR2 is SMNVEV (reference sequence). The CDR3 sequence is CASSFGRVGTEAFF. The CDR3 bases are TGTGCCAGCAGTTTTGGCAGGGTGGGAACTGAAGCTTTCTTT.

In this sample, this clonotype turned up a few times. The chain links TRBV12-3 or TRBV12-4 to TRBJ2-7; 8 positions match TRBD1. This CDR3 has 14 amino acids. The trim removed 5 bases at V and 3 bases at J, leaving 6 bases unmatched. The chain's CDR3 is CASSRTGSNYEQYF. In DNA form, the CDR3 reads TGTGCCAGCAGTCGGACAGGGTCTAACTACGAGCAGTACTTC.

Sample share makes this clonotype medium-sized. The chain joins TRBV6-1 to TRBJ2-2, with D maybe TRBD1 (7 bases). Per the germline V gene, CDR1 is MNHNS and CDR2 is SASEGT. This CDR3 is 14 amino acids long. Deletions cut 8 bases from V and 3 bases from J, with 13 bases between. The CDR3 sequence: CASRQGEDTGELFF. CDR3 bases: TGTGCCAGCCGGCAGGGGGAGGACACCGGGGAGCTGTTTTTT.

This clonotype is labeled as medium-sized. V gene TRBV30 combines with J gene TRBJ1-5; unclear D gene. Germline V gene lookup returns CDR1 GTSNPN and CDR2 SVGIG (reference sequence). V was shortened by 1 base and J by 6 bases, with 10 bases between the two germline ends. The CDR3 is 13 residues long. CDR3: CAWSERVGQPQHF. CDR3 sequence (DNA): TGTGCCTGGAGTGAACGGGTAGGTCAGCCCCAGCATTTT.

This clonotype is classed as medium-sized. This chain links TRBV27 with TRBJ1-2; a possible D gene is TRBD1 (6 bases). With 4 bases removed from V and 6 bases from J, the gap between germline ends came to 15 bases. The CDR3 runs 14 residues. Germline CDR1 reads MNHEY; CDR2 reads SMNVEV (reference sequence). CDR3 in DNA: TGTGCCAGCAGTTCTGACAGGAGGAGTAATGGCTACACCTTC. It yields the protein CASSSDRRSNGYTF.

By proportion, this clonotype is medium-sized. The chain uses TRBV27 and TRBJ2-7, with a weak D call TRBD2 (5 bases). Germline V gives CDR1 MNHEY, CDR2 SMNVEV (reference sequence). This CDR3 contains 12 residues. V was cut by 3 bases and J by 7 bases, with 10 bases left in between. In nucleotides, the CDR3 is TGTGCCAGCAGTTTCCGGGGAAGGGAGCAGTACTTC. It specifies CASSFRGREQYF.

This clonotype has just a few counts. J is TRBJ1-1 and V is TRBV19; D is undetermined. The length of the CDR3 is 13 residues. The V gene's germline CDR1 is LNHDA and CDR2 SQIVND (reference sequence). The V and J ends lost 6 bases and 1 base respectively, with 9 bases between them. For the CDR3, the DNA is TGTGCCAGTAGCCAGAGGGAGAACACTGAAGCTTTCTTT. Its translation is CASSQRENTEAFF. The whole variable domain, filled in from reference TRBV19 and TRBJ1-1, reads DGGITQSPKYLFRKEGQNVTLSCEQNLNHDAMYWYRQDPGQGLRLIYYSQIVNDFQKGDIAEGYSVSREKKESFPLTVTSAQKNPTAFYLCASSQRENTEAFFGQGTRLTVV.

This sequence joins TRBV15 and TRBJ1-4; TRBD1 matches at 9 bases. The CDR3 spans 15 residues. Germline CDR1 LNHNV, CDR2 YYDKDF (reference sequence). V lost 0 bases and J lost 7; bases outside the gene matches: 3. CDR3 in amino acids: CATSRDWTGVEKLFF. The CDR3 region has the DNA TGTGCCACCAGCAGAGATTGGACAGGGGTTGAAAAACTGTTTTTT.

The chain recombines TRBV6-6 with TRBJ1-1; D is undetermined. Trimming shortened V by 2 bases and J by 0 bases, and 7 bases separated the two germline ends. CDR3 size: 14 residues. Per the germline V gene, CDR1 is MNHNY and CDR2 is SVGAGI (reference sequence). The CDR3 here is CASSYQVMNTEAFF. DNA for the CDR3: TGTGCCAGCAGTTACCAAGTCATGAACACTGAAGCTTTCTTT.

As for this clonotype: A much larger clone is a single base away; this may be a read error. J is TRBJ2-1 and V is TRBV30, with D possibly being TRBD1 (5 bases). The CDR3 sequence is 15 residues long. V lost 3 bases, J lost 9 bases, and 21 bases lay in between. Germline V lookup: CDR1 GTSNPN, CDR2 SVGIG (reference sequence). CDR3 nucleotides: TGTGCCTGGAGGACAAGGGGCAGGGATATGAGTGAGCAGTTCTTC. It translates to CAWRTRGRDMSEQFF.

There are a few counts of this clonotype. This rearrangement joins TRBV27 to TRBJ1-6; D possibly corresponds to TRBD1 (6 bases). Trimming pared 3 bases from V and 9 bases from J, leaving 18 bases between. Germline V gene data show CDR1 as MNHEY and CDR2 as SMNVEV (reference sequence). The CDR3 consists of 16 residues. The CDR3 region is CASSLNPGTRGSPLHF. The CDR3, as DNA: TGTGCCAGCAGTTTGAATCCGGGGACAAGGGGTTCACCCCTCCACTTT.

This clonotype came up a few times. This rearrangement joins TRBV20-1 to TRBJ2-3; the D is unclear. The V and J ends lost 6 bases and 1 base respectively, with 11 bases between them. The germline V gene has CDR1 DFQATT and CDR2 SNEGSKA (reference sequence). CDR3 length: 13 amino acids. The chain's CDR3 is CSAGTSGTDTQYF. Written as DNA, the CDR3 is TGCAGTGCCGGTACGTCCGGCACAGATACGCAGTATTTT.

This clonotype ranks as medium-sized. The V call is TRBV13, the J call TRBJ2-7; 9 nucleotides line up with TRBD1. Trimming at V came to 5 bases and at J to 4 bases, leaving 9 bases not matched to a gene. The CDR3 runs 15 residues. Germline lookup yields CDR1 PRHDT and CDR2 FYEKMQ (reference sequence). The CDR3 bases are TGTGCCAGCAGCGGTCCCGGGACAGGGACTTACGAGCAGTACTTC. Protein: CASSGPGTGTYEQYF.

This clonotype has just a few counts. The chain uses TRBV12-3 or TRBV12-4 and TRBJ1-1; D call uncertain. V was cut by 1 base and J by 8 bases, with 8 bases left in between. This CDR3 has 12 residues. This chain's CDR3 is CASSLGRQEAFF. Written as DNA, the CDR3 is TGTGCCAGCAGTTTAGGGCGGCAAGAAGCTTTCTTT.

By sample fraction, this clonotype is medium-sized. CDR3 coding DNA: TGCAGTGCCTCCAACAGGCCCACAGATACGCAGTATTTT. As protein: CSASNRPTDTQYF. The rearrangement links TRBV20-1 to TRBJ2-3, with D possibly being TRBD1 (5 bases). Looked up from germline, CDR1 is DFQATT and CDR2 is SNEGSKA (reference sequence). The V end was cut by 6 bases, the J end by 2 bases, with 12 bases between. CDR3 length: 13 amino acids.

This clonotype is classed as medium-sized. V and J are TRBV19 and TRBJ1-6; TRBD1 agrees at 7 bases. J gave up 10 bases and V 7 bases, and 7 bases lay outside the gene matches. The length of the CDR3 is 13 residues. Germline assignment: CDR1 LNHDA and CDR2 SQIVND (reference sequence). CDR3 protein: CASTDRVFSPLHF. CDR3 in DNA: TGTGCCAGTACCGACAGGGTGTTCTCACCCCTCCACTTT.

This clonotype was recorded a few times. V is TRBV7-2 and J is TRBJ1-6; no clear D. Germline assignment: CDR1 SGHTA and CDR2 FQGNSA. The CDR3 is 12 residues long. Trimming pared 5 bases from V and 14 bases from J, leaving 13 bases between. The CDR3 protein is CASSPLSLALHF. The CDR3 DNA sequence: TGTGCCAGCAGCCCGCTAAGTCTTGCCCTCCACTTT.

This clonotype is labeled medium-sized. The chain combines TRBV18 with TRBJ2-7; 12 bases match TRBD2. With 2 bases clipped from V and 1 base from J, the junction kept 9 bases outside the gene matches. Germline CDR1 is KGHSH and CDR2 is LQKENI. This CDR3 contains 18 residues. CDR3 coding DNA: TGTGCCAGCTCACCATTGACTAGCGGGAGCGCGAGTTCCTACGAGCAGTACTTC. This sequence encodes CASSPLTSGSASSYEQYF.

The V and J genes are TRBV18 and TRBJ2-7; D not certain. Germline lookup yields CDR1 KGHSH and CDR2 LQKENI. V gave up 2 bases and J gave up 1 base, with 9 bases separating them. The CDR3 totals 14 residues. CDR3 DNA sequence: TGTGCCAGCTCACCAGAGCATGGATCCTACGAGCAGTACTTC. Its translation: CASSPEHGSYEQYF.

This CDR3 reads CSARDIISGNTIYF. CDR3 nucleotide sequence: TGCAGTGCTAGGGACATCATCTCTGGAAACACCATATATTTT. The genes are TRBV20-1 and TRBJ1-3; possible D gene TRBD1, 5 bases. The germline V gene encodes CDR1 DFQATT and CDR2 SNEGSKA (reference sequence). Trimming shortened V by 3 bases and J by 0 bases, and 9 bases separated the two germline ends. CDR3 size: 14 residues.

About this clonotype: Just one base apart from a much larger clone, this may be a read error. This chain joins TRBV18 and TRBJ1-2; D is possibly TRBD1 (5 bases). CDR1 KGHSH and CDR2 LQKENI come from the germline V gene. This CDR3 has 15 residues. CDR3 in amino acids: CASSLGTDPNYVYTF. The CDR3 nucleotides are TGTGCCAGCTCACTTGGGACTGACCCAAACTATGTCTACACCTTC.

The V gene is TRBV5-6, the J gene TRBJ2-7; TRBD1 aligns across 12 bases. V gave up 6 bases and J gave up 5 bases; unmatched junction bases: 6. CDR3 length equals 14 residues. The germline V gene encodes CDR1 SGHDT and CDR2 YYEEEE. CDR3 loop: CASITGQGADEQYF. The CDR3, as DNA: TGTGCCAGCATTACGGGACAGGGGGCGGACGAGCAGTACTTC.